This T cell receptor beta chain emerged from a study of OX40 agonist ivuxolimab in advanced cancers. Study conclusions and caveats: Specificity for antigen went undetermined in the expanded peripheral T cells. CD8+ T cells showed, on average, more clonal expansion than CD4+ cells. CD4+ and CD8+ blood T cells expanded clonally by week 6 at 0.1 to 3.0 mg/kg. Some nonresponders also had low normalized T-cell clonal expansion.

The V end was cut by 4 bases, the J end by 1 base, with 13 bases between. The CDR3 is made up of 15 amino acids. The V gene's germline CDR1 is SGHNT and CDR2 YYREEE (reference sequence). This clone was seen only a few times. What it recognizes is unknown. The data were produced by immunoSEQ multiplex PCR, yet TCRdb's version contains in-frame clones alone and is incomplete. Found here are about 40,000 clones, 88% of them singletons; the top ten hold roughly an eighth. This chain joins TRBV5-4 and TRBJ2-3, with D perhaps given as TRBD1 or TRBD2 (5 bases each). This specimen was CD4+ or CD8+ T cells sorted from blood, taken in a trial of the OX40 agonist ivuxolimab. The clonotype originates from an adult with an advanced solid tumor such as melanoma, head and neck, liver or kidney cancer. This CDR3 reads CASSPGAGGTDTQYF. CDR3 DNA: TGTGCCAGCAGCCCCGGGGCAGGAGGCACAGATACGCAGTATTTT.